This TCR beta chain was captured in a study of cytomegalovirus exposure and HLA in healthy donors. The PCR used 60 Vbeta and 13 Jbeta primers. Repertoires were generated with immunoSEQ multiplex PCR, while TCRdb's copy carries only in-frame clones and drops some. This sample yields under 200,000 clones, of which 60% to 80% are seen a single time; less than 5.5% belongs to the top ten. The length of the CDR3 is 13 residues. Trimming removed 0 bases at V and 8 bases at J, with 10 bases between. Germline V CDR1 and CDR2: LGHNA, YNFKEQ. This receptor was identified in a male donor in good health and CMV-seronegative. The chain combines TRBV4-2 with TRBJ2-5; TRBD2 might be the D (6 bases). The sample was PBMCs. The CDR3 DNA is TGTGCCAGCAGCCAAGACTTGGAGGGCACCCAGTACTTC. Translation: CASSQDLEGTQYF.